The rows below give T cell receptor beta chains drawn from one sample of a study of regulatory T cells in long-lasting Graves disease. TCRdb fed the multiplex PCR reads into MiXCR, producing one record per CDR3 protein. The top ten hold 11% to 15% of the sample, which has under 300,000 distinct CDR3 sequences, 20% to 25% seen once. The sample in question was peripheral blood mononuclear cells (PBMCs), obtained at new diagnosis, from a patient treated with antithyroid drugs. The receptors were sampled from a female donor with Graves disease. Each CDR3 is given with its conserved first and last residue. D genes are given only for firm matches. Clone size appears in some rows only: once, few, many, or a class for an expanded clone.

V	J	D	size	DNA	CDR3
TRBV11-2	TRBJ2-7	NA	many	TGTGCCAGCAGCGCCGGGTTTCCCTACGAGCAGTACTTC	CASSAGFPYEQYF
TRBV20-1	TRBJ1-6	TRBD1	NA	TGCAGTGCTAGTACTCCACAGGGGCTTTATAATTCACCCCTCCACTTT	CSASTPQGLYNSPLHF
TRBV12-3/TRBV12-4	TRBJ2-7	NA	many	TGTGCCAGCAGTCCTAGTGCCCGGGGGCAGTACTTC	CASSPSARGQYF
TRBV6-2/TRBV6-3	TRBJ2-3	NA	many	TGTGCCAGCAGTTACGGCTCAAACACAGATACGCAGTATTTT	CASSYGSNTDTQYF
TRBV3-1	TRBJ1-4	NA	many	TGTGCCAGCAGCTACAACGAAAAACTGTTTTTT	CASSYNEKLFF
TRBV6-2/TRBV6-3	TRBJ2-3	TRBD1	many	TGTGCCAGCAGCGTCCCGGGACAGGGACGTATGAGCACAGATACGCAGTATTTT	CASSVPGQGRMSTDTQYF
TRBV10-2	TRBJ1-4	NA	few	TGCGCCAGCAGTGAGTCGACTTTTGACTCTGGAAAACTGTTTTTT	CASSESTFDSGKLFF
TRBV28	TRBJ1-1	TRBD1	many	TGTGCCAGCAGTCGGGACAGGGGTGGCACTGAAGCTTTCTTT	CASSRDRGGTEAFF
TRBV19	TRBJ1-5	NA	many	TGTGCCAGCAGCCAAGGTCGCCAGCCCCAGCATTTT	CASSQGRQPQHF
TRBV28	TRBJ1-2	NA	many	TGTGCCAGCAGCTACAGCCTCCTGTTGGGTATGCGGTTTGGCTACACCTTC	CASSYSLLLGMRFGYTF
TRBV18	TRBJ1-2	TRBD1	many	TGTGCCAGCTCACCATGGACAGGGGGTTCGTACTATGGCTACACCTTC	CASSPWTGGSYYGYTF
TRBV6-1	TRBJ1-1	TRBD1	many	TGTGCCAGCTTTAACGACAGGGGGAACACTGAAGCTTTCTTT	CASFNDRGNTEAFF
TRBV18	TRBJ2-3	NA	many	TGTGCCAGCTCACCACCCTCGCGGCCGACAGATACGCAGTATTTT	CASSPPSRPTDTQYF
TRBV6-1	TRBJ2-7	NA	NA	TGTGCCACAGGGGACACGATGAGGGAGCAGTACTTC	CATGDTMREQYF
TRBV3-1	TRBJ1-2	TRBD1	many	TGTGCCAGCAGCCAAGATACAGGGGGCTATGGCTACACCTTC	CASSQDTGGYGYTF
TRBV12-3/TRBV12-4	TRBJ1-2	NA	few	TGTGCCAGCAGCCCCCGCGCGGATGGCTACACCTTC	CASSPRADGYTF
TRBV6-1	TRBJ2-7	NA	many	TGTGCCAGCAGTCCCCGCGGACTTGTCTACGAGCAGTACTTC	CASSPRGLVYEQYF
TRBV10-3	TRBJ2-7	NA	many	TGTGCCATCAGTGACCCTCTGAGCGTTCACTCCTACGAGCAGTACTTC	CAISDPLSVHSYEQYF
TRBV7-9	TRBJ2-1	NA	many	TGTGCCACCGTCTCACCGAGCTCCTACAATGAGCAGTTCTTC	CATVSPSSYNEQFF
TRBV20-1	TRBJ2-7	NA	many	TGCAGTGCTAGAGGGGAAGGATACTACGAGCAGTACTTC	CSARGEGYYEQYF
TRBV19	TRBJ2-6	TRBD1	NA	TGTGCCAGTAGTCCGGGACAGGGTAACGGGGCCAACGTCCTGACTTTC	CASSPGQGNGANVLTF
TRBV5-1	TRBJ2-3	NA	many	TGCGCCAGCAGCTTGGCCCCCGCAGGGGGCACAGATACGCAGTATTTT	CASSLAPAGGTDTQYF
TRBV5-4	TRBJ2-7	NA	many	TGTGCCAGCAGCTCCTGGACAGACGAGCAGTACTTC	CASSSWTDEQYF
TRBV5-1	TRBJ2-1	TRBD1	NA	TGCGCCAGCAGCCGCGGCGGGACAGGGGGGGACAATGAGCAGTTCTTC	CASSRGGTGGDNEQFF